Below, 26 T cell receptor beta chains from the same sample are listed, as sequenced in a study of control samples from healthy donors and cancer patients. Assay: immunoSEQ multiplex PCR; the TCRdb copy retains only in-frame clones and omits some. The sample has 88,000 or so clones, 94% seen once; the top ten hold 4.5% to 6%. Material for sequencing was blood. The receptors shown here come from a woman between 18 and 30 years old in good health.

In this sample, this clone turned up a few times. V is TRBV13 and J is TRBJ1-4; 8 bases map to TRBD1. V was pared by 1 base and J by 9 bases, with 4 bases of the junction left unmatched. This CDR3 is built from 14 residues. Germline-derived CDR1 and CDR2 are PRHDT and FYEKMQ (reference sequence). The CDR3 DNA is TGTGCCAGCAGCTTAGTCCGGACAGGGAAAAAACTGTTTTTT. It specifies CASSLVRTGKKLFF.

This chain uses TRBV6-4 with TRBJ2-4, with D unresolved. Trimming stripped 2 bases from V and 0 bases from J, with 2 bases between. CDR1 is MRHNA and CDR2 is SNTAGT in the germline V gene. The CDR3 sequence is 13 residues long. The CDR3 bases are TGTGCCAGCAGTGACGGAGCCAAAAACATTCAGTACTTC. Translation: CASSDGAKNIQYF.

This chain uses TRBV27 with TRBJ2-3; the D gene is possibly TRBD2 (6 bases). The V end was cut by 3 bases, the J end by 4 bases, with 17 bases between. Looked up from germline, CDR1 is MNHEY and CDR2 is SMNVEV (reference sequence). The CDR3 consists of 16 residues. DNA for the CDR3: TGTGCCAGCAGTTTTATGGTTTCGGGGGTGGCAGATACGCAGTATTTT. Translation gives CASSFMVSGVADTQYF.

This clone showed up just a few times. The chain recombines TRBV10-3 with TRBJ2-7; D possibly matches TRBD1 or TRBD2 (5 bases each). The CDR3 loop spans 18 amino acids. Trimming removed 0 bases at V and 0 bases at J, with 18 bases between. CDR1 ENHRY and CDR2 SYGVKD come from the germline V gene. The CDR3 DNA reads as TGTGCCATCAGTGAGTCGAGTAGGTTTCGGGGCGTCTCCTACGAGCAGTACTTC. It yields the protein CAISESSRFRGVSYEQYF.

The chain has TRBV28 and TRBJ2-5, with 8 bases lining up with TRBD2. Germline values: CDR1 MDHEN, CDR2 SYDVKM. The CDR3 is made up of 15 amino acids. The ends lost 2 bases at V and 0 bases at J; junction bases unmatched: 2. CDR3 region: CASSLAREDQETQYF. The CDR3 DNA reads as TGTGCCAGCAGTTTAGCGCGGGAGGACCAAGAGACCCAGTACTTC.

The CDR3 region is CASSPNDRGGYTF. For the CDR3, the DNA is TGTGCCAGTAGTCCTAACGACAGGGGAGGCTACACCTTC. V and J are TRBV19 and TRBJ1-2; TRBD1 matches 8 bases. With V trimmed by 5 bases and J by 8 bases, 7 bases remained unmatched. Germline assignment: CDR1 LNHDA and CDR2 SQIVND (reference sequence). The CDR3 runs 13 residues.

The chain is built from TRBV29-1 and TRBJ1-2; TRBD1 agrees at 10 bases. CDR1 and CDR2 (germline): SQVTM, ANQGSEA. With 1 base clipped from V and 7 bases from J, the junction kept 3 bases outside the gene matches. The CDR3 is 13 amino acids. The CDR3 sequence is CSVEVRTGGGYTF. In nucleotides, the CDR3 is TGCAGCGTTGAAGTGAGGACAGGGGGTGGCTACACCTTC.

This sequence joins TRBV3-1 (or the pseudogene TRBV3-2) and TRBJ2-5, with D unresolved. CDR3 length equals 13 residues. V dropped 0 bases and J dropped 5 bases, with 7 bases sitting between them. The germline gives CDR1 LGHDT, CDR2 YNNKEL (reference sequence). The CDR3 DNA is TGTGCCAGCAGCCAAGACCCCCACGAGACCCAGTACTTC. This gives the protein CASSQDPHETQYF.

The chain uses TRBV7-9 and TRBJ1-1, with D unclear. V lost 5 bases to trimming and J lost 1 base, with 14 bases between them. The CDR3 covers 15 residues. Germline assignment: CDR1 SEHNR and CDR2 FQNEAQ (reference sequence). This CDR3 reads CASSPARAGNTEAFF. The CDR3 region has the DNA TGTGCCAGCAGCCCGGCCCGGGCCGGGAACACTGAAGCTTTCTTT.

The CDR3 here is CASSLNPQGSTYEQYF. As DNA, the CDR3 is TGTGCCAGCAGCTTAAACCCCCAGGGATCGACCTACGAGCAGTACTTC. V gene TRBV11-1 combines with J gene TRBJ2-7; D possibly corresponds to TRBD1 (5 bases). The CDR3 contains 16 residues. With 2 bases removed from V and 2 bases from J, the gap between germline ends came to 16 bases. CDR1 and CDR2 from the germline V gene are SGHAT and FQDESV (reference sequence). The full variable domain, with the rest looked up from reference TRBV11-1 and TRBJ2-7, is EAEVAQSPRYKITEKSQAVAFWCDPISGHATLYWYRQILGQGPELLVQFQDESVVDDSQLPKDRFSAERLKGVDSTLKIQPAELGDSAMYLCASSLNPQGSTYEQYFGPGTRLTVT.

This clone was observed a single time. The chain couples TRBV27 to TRBJ2-1, with 7 bases identical to TRBD1. The germline CDR1 and CDR2 sequences are MNHEY and SMNVEV (reference sequence). The V and J ends lost 5 bases and 2 bases, in that order; junction bases with no gene match: 6. This CDR3 comprises 15 residues. CDR3 bases: TGTGCCAGCAGTCCCCGGGACAGCCCCTACAATGAGCAGTTCTTC. This codes for CASSPRDSPYNEQFF.

This chain connects TRBV5-1 to TRBJ2-1; 7 nucleotides align to TRBD2. Germline lookup yields CDR1 SGHRS and CDR2 YFSETQ. The CDR3 consists of 16 residues. V trimming: 0 bases; J trimming: 6 bases; junction bases outside the gene matches: 9. CDR3 coding DNA: TGCGCCAGCAGCTTGGTAGGCGGGAGAAGTTTCAATGAGCAGTTCTTC. It yields the protein CASSLVGGRSFNEQFF.

This clone was detected only a few times. CDR3 loop: CASSLVPDLYEQYF. Here the CDR3 DNA reads TGTGCCAGCAGCTTAGTTCCGGACCTCTACGAGCAGTACTTC. This chain connects TRBV7-2 to TRBJ2-7; D remains unclear. With 1 base removed from V and 3 bases from J, the gap between germline ends came to 10 bases. CDR3 size: 14 residues. The V gene's germline CDR1 is SGHTA and CDR2 FQGNSA.

V and J are TRBV20-1 and TRBJ2-1, with 8 bases identical to TRBD2. Germline CDR1 and CDR2: DFQATT and SNEGSKA (reference sequence). V trimming: 3 bases; J trimming: 7 bases; junction bases outside the gene matches: 8. CDR3 length: 14 residues. The CDR3 DNA reads as TGCAGTGCTAGTCTCGGGAGGGCCTTGAATGAGCAGTTCTTC. This codes for CSASLGRALNEQFF.

V gene TRBV13 combines with J gene TRBJ1-1; 7 positions agree with TRBD1. The CDR3 has 14 residues. The germline V gene has CDR1 PRHDT and CDR2 FYEKMQ (reference sequence). After removal of 5 bases from V and 7 bases from J, the junction contained 10 bases not matched to a gene. The CDR3 sequence: CASSLETGISEAFF. The CDR3 DNA follows: TGTGCCAGCAGCCTGGAGACAGGGATCAGTGAAGCTTTCTTT.

The rearrangement links TRBV2 to TRBJ1-4, with TRBD1 as a possible D gene (6 bases). Germline CDR1 is SNHLY and CDR2 is FYNNEI. V dropped 3 bases and J dropped 7 bases, with 18 bases sitting between them. The CDR3 runs 16 residues. This CDR3 reads CASSDSPSGVGEKLFF. CDR3 nucleotide sequence: TGTGCCAGCAGTGATTCCCCTTCAGGGGTTGGTGAAAAACTGTTTTTT.

This chain joins TRBV4-3 and TRBJ1-5, with D uncertain. Trimming left V 3 bases short and J 5 bases short, with 14 bases between. The CDR3 is 15 residues long. CDR1 LGHNA and CDR2 YSLEER come from the germline V gene. CDR3 protein: CASSQGTAGDQPQHF. The CDR3 region has the DNA TGCGCCAGCAGCCAGGGTACAGCTGGGGATCAGCCCCAGCATTTT.

The chain uses TRBV7-2 and TRBJ2-7; D uncertain. With 5 bases removed from V and 2 bases from J, the gap between germline ends came to 4 bases. Per germline, CDR1 SGHTA and CDR2 FQGNSA. The CDR3 has 11 residues. The CDR3 bases are TGTGCCAGCAGCAATACCTACGAGCAGTACTTC. It is translated as CASSNTYEQYF.

The chain uses TRBV7-9 and TRBJ2-5, with D tentatively TRBD1 (5 bases). This CDR3 spans 18 amino acids. The germline CDR1 and CDR2 sequences are SEHNR and FQNEAQ (reference sequence). V was pared by 0 bases and J by 4 bases, with 21 bases between. Here the CDR3 reads CASSLALGQGRGAETQYF. CDR3 coding DNA: TGTGCCAGCAGCTTAGCGTTAGGACAAGGGCGCGGCGCAGAGACCCAGTACTTC.

This CDR3 is CASSQDPRGPQPQHF. CDR3 bases: TGTGCCAGCAGCCAAGACCCCAGGGGGCCCCAGCCCCAGCATTTT. The chain carries TRBV4-2 and TRBJ1-5, with 8 nucleotides matching TRBD1. There are 15 residues in the CDR3. The V gene end was trimmed by 0 bases and the J gene end by 7 bases; junction bases not matched to a gene: 5. Germline V gives CDR1 LGHNA, CDR2 YNFKEQ.

This chain connects TRBV9 to TRBJ1-3; weak D call: TRBD1 (6 bases). Germline V CDR1 and CDR2: SGDLS, YYNGEE. The CDR3 is 17 residues long. V dropped 4 bases and J dropped 0 bases, with 17 bases sitting between them. CDR3 sequence reads: CASSTQPDSYSGNTIYF. DNA of the CDR3: TGTGCCAGCAGCACCCAGCCGGACAGCTACTCTGGAAACACCATATATTTT.

The chain couples TRBV3-1 (or the pseudogene TRBV3-2) to TRBJ2-7; no firm D call. The germline V gene has CDR1 LGHDT and CDR2 YNNKEL (reference sequence). V was clipped by 1 base and J by 7 bases, with 14 bases between them. The CDR3 sequence is 14 residues long. In nucleotides, the CDR3 is TGTGCCAGCAGCCAAGTAGGTTTTAGCAATGAGCAGTACTTC. Protein product: CASSQVGFSNEQYF.

The chain joins TRBV28 to TRBJ1-3; D is unresolved. This CDR3 has 12 residues. The germline V and J ends were trimmed by 10 bases and 0 bases, with 7 bases remaining between them. Germline V CDR1 and CDR2: MDHEN, SYDVKM. The CDR3 sequence is CATGSSGNTIYF. The CDR3 DNA reads TGTGCCACCGGGAGCTCTGGAAACACCATATATTTT.

The chain carries TRBV3-1 (or the pseudogene TRBV3-2) and TRBJ1-4, with D possibly matching TRBD1 (6 bases). The CDR3 sequence is 14 residues long. Looked up from germline, CDR1 is LGHDT and CDR2 is YNNKEL (reference sequence). Trimming left V 4 bases short and J 5 bases short, with 11 bases between. The CDR3 bases are TGTGCCAGCAGCCTAAGGGGGGACAATGAAAAACTGTTTTTT. Protein sequence: CASSLRGDNEKLFF.

V is TRBV11-2 and J is TRBJ2-3; 15 bases line up with TRBD2. Germline V gives CDR1 SGHAT, CDR2 FQNNGV. V gave up 5 bases and J gave up 5 bases; unmatched junction bases: 11. The CDR3 is made up of 18 amino acids. CDR3 residues: CASSPRRGLAGGLDTQYF. The DNA for the CDR3 is TGTGCCAGCAGCCCAAGGCGCGGACTAGCGGGGGGGTTAGATACGCAGTATTTT.

This chain connects TRBV6-6 to TRBJ2-1; a possible D gene is TRBD1 (6 bases). From germline, CDR1 is MNHNY and CDR2 SVGAGI (reference sequence). The CDR3 runs 14 residues. Trimming pared 2 bases from V and 4 bases from J, leaving 9 bases between. The CDR3 here is CASSYTTGYNEQFF. Written as DNA, the CDR3 is TGTGCCAGCAGTTACACCACAGGGTACAATGAGCAGTTCTTC.